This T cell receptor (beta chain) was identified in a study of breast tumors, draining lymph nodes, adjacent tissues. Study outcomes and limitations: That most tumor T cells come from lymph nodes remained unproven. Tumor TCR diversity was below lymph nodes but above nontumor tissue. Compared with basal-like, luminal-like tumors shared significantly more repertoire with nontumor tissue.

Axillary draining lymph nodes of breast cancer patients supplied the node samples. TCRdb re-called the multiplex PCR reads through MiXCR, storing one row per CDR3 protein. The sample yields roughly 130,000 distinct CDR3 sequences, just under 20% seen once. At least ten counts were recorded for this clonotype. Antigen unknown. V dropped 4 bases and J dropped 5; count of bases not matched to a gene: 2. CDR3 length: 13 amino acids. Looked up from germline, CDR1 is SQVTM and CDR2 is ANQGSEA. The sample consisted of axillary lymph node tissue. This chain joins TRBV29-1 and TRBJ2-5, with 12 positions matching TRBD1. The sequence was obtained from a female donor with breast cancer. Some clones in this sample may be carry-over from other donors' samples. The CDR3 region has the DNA TGCAGCGTTGGGGACAGGGGGCTCGAGACCCAGTACTTC. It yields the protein CSVGDRGLETQYF.